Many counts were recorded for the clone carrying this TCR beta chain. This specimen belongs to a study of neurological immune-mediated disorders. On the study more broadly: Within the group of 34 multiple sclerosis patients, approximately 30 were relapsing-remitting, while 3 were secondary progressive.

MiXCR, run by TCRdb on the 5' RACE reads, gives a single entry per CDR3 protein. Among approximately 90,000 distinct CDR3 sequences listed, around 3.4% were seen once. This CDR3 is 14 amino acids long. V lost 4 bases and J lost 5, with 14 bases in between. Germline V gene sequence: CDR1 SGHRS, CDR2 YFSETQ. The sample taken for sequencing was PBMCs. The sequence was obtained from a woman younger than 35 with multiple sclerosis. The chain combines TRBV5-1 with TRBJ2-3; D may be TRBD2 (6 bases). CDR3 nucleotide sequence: TGCGCCAGCAGCCCCGCTGGCGGGAAAGATACGCAGTATTTT. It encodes CASSPAGGKDTQYF.